Each of the 9 T cell receptor beta chains below was sequenced from the same sample in a study of shared T cell receptors in the human thymus. TCRdb keeps only in-frame clones here, not all; method: immunoSEQ multiplex PCR. Counted here are hundreds of thousands of clones, about 89% occurring once; the ten biggest clones make up over 0.008%. These data were also filed under a second study, of human thymus T cells.

The source material was thymocytes. The origin of the receptors is a boy less than two years old with a congenital heart defect.

The V call is TRBV4-3, the J call TRBJ2-5; TRBD1 agrees at 8 bases. The CDR3 length is 15 residues. V was clipped by 3 bases and J by 2 bases; unmatched bases: 5. Germline V lookup: CDR1 LGHNA, CDR2 YSLEER. In DNA form, the CDR3 reads TGCGCCAGCAGCCACCGACAGGGGTCACAAGAGACCCAGTACTTC. Its protein is CASSHRQGSQETQYF.

This clone appeared a single time. This rearrangement joins TRBV7-2 to TRBJ2-3; TRBD2 is a possible D gene (6 bases). This CDR3 contains 16 residues. V lost 1 base, J lost 1 base, and 12 bases lay in between. Per germline, CDR1 SGHTA and CDR2 FQGNSA. CDR3 residues: CASSLVGRGRTDTQYF. The CDR3 nucleotides are TGTGCCAGCAGCTTAGTCGGGCGGGGCCGCACAGATACGCAGTATTTT.

The chain couples TRBV2 to TRBJ1-1; 7 bases are shared with TRBD1. Germline trimming cut 10 bases from V and 4 bases from J; bases unmatched to any gene: 12. Germline V gene lookup returns CDR1 SNHLY and CDR2 FYNNEI. This CDR3 contains 14 residues. CDR3 residues: CATLLPGGTTEAFF. The CDR3, as DNA: TGTGCCACCCTCCTGCCAGGGGGTACCACTGAAGCTTTCTTT.

This chain links TRBV6-5 with TRBJ2-2; the D gene is possibly TRBD1 (6 bases). The CDR3 consists of 15 residues. Germline V lookup: CDR1 MNHEY, CDR2 SVGAGI. V gave up 6 bases and J gave up 1 base, with 12 bases separating them. The CDR3: CASSRTVENTGELFF. The CDR3 DNA is TGTGCCAGCAGCCGGACAGTCGAGAACACCGGGGAGCTGTTTTTT.

The chain combines TRBV6-5 with TRBJ2-7; 7 nucleotides line up with TRBD1. J was trimmed by 3 bases and V by 6 bases; bases with no gene match: 5. CDR3 length: 13 residues. From germline, CDR1 is MNHEY and CDR2 SVGAGI. The CDR3 sequence: CASRQTGIYEQYF. CDR3 coding DNA: TGTGCCAGCAGACAGACAGGGATCTACGAGCAGTACTTC.

The chain combines TRBV5-6 with TRBJ2-5; 8 bases align to TRBD1. This CDR3 spans 16 amino acids. Trimming took 4 bases from V and 3 from J; bases not matched to a gene: 11. Looked up from germline, CDR1 is SGHDT and CDR2 is YYEEEE. The CDR3 spells CASSQVSGQGKETQYF. The CDR3 coding sequence is TGTGCCAGCAGCCAAGTCTCCGGACAGGGTAAAGAGACCCAGTACTTC. The full variable domain, completed using reference TRBV5-6 and TRBJ2-5, is DAGVTQSPTHLIKTRGQQVTLRCSPKSGHDTVSWYQQALGQGPQFIFQYYEEEERQRGNFPDRFSGHQFPNYSSELNVNALLLGDSALYLCASSQVSGQGKETQYFGPGTRLLVL.

V gene TRBV29-1 combines with J gene TRBJ2-5, with 14 bases identical to TRBD2. The germline CDR1 and CDR2 sequences are SQVTM and ANQGSEA. The CDR3 runs 14 residues. Unmatched junction bases numbered 3, after V lost 6 bases and J lost 3 bases. The CDR3 loop is CSVGTSGGKETQYF. Here the CDR3 DNA reads TGCAGCGTGGGGACTAGCGGGGGAAAAGAGACCCAGTACTTC.

The chain recombines TRBV28 with TRBJ1-1, with D possibly TRBD1 on 5 matching bases. The CDR3 consists of 15 residues. The germline V gene has CDR1 MDHEN and CDR2 SYDVKM. Between the trimmed V and J ends, which lost 5 bases and 7 bases, there was a span of 20 bases. The CDR3 nucleotides read TGTGCCAGCAGTCGATGGCCGGGAGGGGAGGTTGAAGCTTTCTTT. Amino acid sequence: CASSRWPGGEVEAFF. Looking up the rest from reference TRBV28 and TRBJ1-1 gives the full variable domain: DVKVTQSSRYLVKRTGEKVFLECVQDMDHENMFWYRQDPGLGLRLIYFSYDVKMKEKGDIPEGYSVSREKKERFSLILESASTNQTSMYLCASSRWPGGEVEAFFGQGTRLTVV.

This rearrangement joins TRBV14 to TRBJ2-3, with D maybe TRBD1 (6 bases). The CDR3 runs 16 residues. Trimming took off 3 bases at V and 4 bases at J, with 17 bases between the two ends. Germline-derived CDR1 and CDR2 are SGHDN and FVKESK. CDR3 sequence (DNA): TGTGCCAGCAGCCATGTTGGGACATCGTGGCCAGATACGCAGTATTTT. As protein: CASSHVGTSWPDTQYF.